Each of the 17 T cell receptor beta chains below was sequenced from the same sample in a study of shared clonotypes between healthy human individuals. Profiling relied on immunoSEQ multiplex PCR, and the TCRdb table lists in-frame clones only, not all of them. The table records millions of clones, approximately 94% of them present only once. CD45RO-negative, CCR7-selected cells formed the naive CD8 fraction, which excluded terminally differentiated effector memory CD45RA+ cells. The sample consisted of naive CD8+ T cells sorted from blood. The receptors derive from a young man in good health.

Concerning this clone: Other nucleotide sequences from this sample produce the same CDR3. V and J are TRBV27 and TRBJ2-7, with D perhaps being TRBD1 or TRBD2 (5 bases each). CDR1 is MNHEY, CDR2 SMNVEV, per germline (reference sequence). The CDR3 runs to 13 residues. V was cut by 4 bases and J by 2 bases, with 9 bases left in between. In DNA form, the CDR3 reads TGTGCCAGCAGTTGGGGGACCGCCTACGAGCAGTACTTC. This translates into CASSWGTAYEQYF.

This clone was recorded once. CDR3 nucleotide sequence: TGTGCCAGCAGTGACTCGGTTGCAGGTGGGACGCCCGCCCTAGATAACACCGGGGAGCTGTTTTTT. Amino acids: CASSDSVAGGTPALDNTGELFF. The chain carries TRBV6-4 and TRBJ2-2; the D call may be TRBD1 or TRBD2 (5 bases each). Germline lookup yields CDR1 MRHNA and CDR2 SNTAGT. The CDR3 covers 22 residues. V was pared by 0 bases and J by 2 bases, with 28 bases between.

The rearrangement uses TRBV6-5 and TRBJ2-1; 9 bases are shared with TRBD2. Looked up from germline, CDR1 is MNHEY and CDR2 is SVGAGI. J gave up 7 bases and V 2 bases, and 3 bases lay outside the gene matches. The CDR3 contains 14 residues. CDR3 in amino acids: CASSYGGRANEQFF. The CDR3 DNA reads TGTGCCAGCAGTTACGGCGGGAGGGCGAATGAGCAGTTCTTC.

The rearrangement links TRBV18 to TRBJ2-5; no reliable D call. Trimming stripped 6 bases from V and 5 bases from J, with 16 bases between. This CDR3 comprises 14 residues. The germline gives CDR1 KGHSH, CDR2 LQKENI. CDR3 DNA: TGTGCCAGCTCTCTTGGACCCGTGGTGGAGACCCAGTACTTC. The encoded protein is CASSLGPVVETQYF.

The chain employs TRBV19 and TRBJ2-1; 12 bases line up with TRBD2. The germline CDR1 and CDR2 sequences are LNHDA and SQIVND (reference sequence). This CDR3 is 19 amino acids long. V shed 11 bases, J shed 2 bases, and the junction held 19 bases outside the gene matches. CDR3 sequence (DNA): TGTGCCGGGGGAGCGGCAGGACTAGCGGGGAATCTACCCTACAATGAGCAGTTCTTC. This sequence encodes CAGGAAGLAGNLPYNEQFF. Looking up the rest from reference TRBV19 and TRBJ2-1 gives the full variable domain: DGGITQSPKYLFRKEGQNVTLSCEQNLNHDAMYWYRQDPGQGLRLIYYSQIVNDFQKGDIAEGYSVSREKKESFPLTVTSAQKNPTAFYLCAGGAAGLAGNLPYNEQFFGPGTRLTVL.

This chain uses TRBV7-8 with TRBJ2-3; 13 bases fit TRBD2. The CDR3 runs to 16 residues. From germline, CDR1 is SGHVS and CDR2 FQNEAQ. Unmatched junction bases numbered 6, after V lost 5 bases and J lost 4 bases. CDR3 DNA sequence: TGTGCCAGCAGCCATGAGACTAGCGGGGGGTCAGATACGCAGTATTTT. It is translated as CASSHETSGGSDTQYF.

The CDR3 sequence is CASSPLLGYSPLHF. The CDR3 DNA reads as TGTGCCAGCAGTCCCCTCCTCGGGTATTCACCCCTCCACTTT. V gene TRBV28 combines with J gene TRBJ1-6; no definite D call. The CDR3 has 14 residues. The V gene's germline CDR1 is MDHEN and CDR2 SYDVKM. V was clipped by 5 bases and J by 8 bases, with 13 bases between them.

This chain connects TRBV7-9 to TRBJ2-3, with TRBD2 matching over 9 bases. Losses at the gene ends were 4 bases for V and 2 bases for J; bases not matched to a gene: 10. This CDR3 region has 17 residues. Germline assignment: CDR1 SEHNR and CDR2 FQNEAQ (reference sequence). This CDR3 is CASSSLAGETYTDTQYF. The CDR3 bases are TGTGCCAGCAGCTCCTTAGCGGGGGAGACCTACACAGATACGCAGTATTTT.

The rearrangement uses TRBV7-6 and TRBJ1-6; tentatively, D is TRBD1 (5 bases). CDR3 length equals 14 residues. CDR1 and CDR2 (germline): SGHVS, FNYEAQ. Deletions cut 2 bases from V and 13 bases from J, with 15 bases between. In DNA, the CDR3 is TGTGCCAGCAGCTTAACGACCGACAGTTCCCCCCTCCACTTT. The encoded protein is CASSLTTDSSPLHF.

This sequence joins TRBV7-8 and TRBJ2-7; no firm D call. Trimming took off 3 bases at V and 3 bases at J, with 18 bases between the two ends. The CDR3 has 16 amino acids. Germline V gene data show CDR1 as SGHVS and CDR2 as FQNEAQ. As DNA, the CDR3 is TGTGCCAGCAGCTTGGGCGGCGCAGAGACTTACTACGAGCAGTACTTC. It specifies CASSLGGAETYYEQYF.

The rearrangement links TRBV10-2 to TRBJ2-1; D gene uncertain. CDR1 and CDR2 (germline): WSHSY, SAAADI. Trimming removed 0 bases from V and 10 bases from J, with 4 bases in between. This CDR3 region has 11 residues. CDR3 sequence reads: CASSESGEQFF. The CDR3 DNA follows: TGCGCCAGCAGTGAGTCGGGGGAGCAGTTCTTC.

The V gene is TRBV19, the J gene TRBJ2-5, with D possibly being TRBD2 (5 bases). Germline assignment: CDR1 LNHDA and CDR2 SQIVND (reference sequence). V was pared by 4 bases and J by 1 base, with 22 bases between. The CDR3 sequence is 18 residues long. The CDR3 loop reads CASSTAASSRPRQETQYF. The CDR3 nucleotides read TGTGCCAGTAGTACAGCGGCTAGCTCCCGACCCCGCCAAGAGACCCAGTACTTC.

The count of this clone is one. The CDR3 spells CAYIKGLLHEQYF. In nucleotides, the CDR3 is TGTGCCTACATCAAGGGGCTTCTACACGAGCAGTACTTC. The chain combines TRBV30 with TRBJ2-7; the D gene is possibly TRBD1 (5 bases). V was cut by 7 bases and J by 5 bases, with 18 bases left in between. CDR1 and CDR2 from the germline V gene are GTSNPN and SVGIG (reference sequence). The CDR3 spans 13 residues.

The V gene is TRBV5-4, the J gene TRBJ1-2, with 9 bases matching TRBD1. Germline assignment: CDR1 SGHNT and CDR2 YYREEE (reference sequence). The CDR3 loop spans 12 amino acids. Trimming at V came to 4 bases and at J to 12 bases, leaving 7 bases not matched to a gene. CDR3 region: CASSGGQGWNTF. The DNA of the CDR3 is TGTGCCAGCAGCGGCGGACAGGGGTGGAACACCTTC.

The genes are TRBV27 and TRBJ2-5; possibly TRBD1 or TRBD2 for D (6 bases each). The germline V gene encodes CDR1 MNHEY and CDR2 SMNVEV (reference sequence). V was pared by 6 bases and J by 2 bases, with 16 bases between. The CDR3 extends over 15 amino acids. CDR3 sequence (DNA): TGTGCCAGCAGGGGGGGCCGGGGGCCTCAAGAGACCCAGTACTTC. Its translation: CASRGGRGPQETQYF.

CDR3 nucleotides: TGTGCCAGCAGCCCCCCGGGACTAGCGGATTACGAGCAGTACTTC. This gives the protein CASSPPGLADYEQYF. V is TRBV13 and J is TRBJ2-7, with 11 positions matching TRBD2. CDR3 length: 15 amino acids. V lost 5 bases to trimming and J lost 4 bases; unmatched junction nucleotides: 7. Germline V CDR1 and CDR2: PRHDT, FYEKMQ (reference sequence).

The V and J genes are TRBV7-9 and TRBJ2-5; TRBD1 might be the D (5 bases). CDR3 length equals 14 residues. CDR1 and CDR2 from the germline V gene are SEHNR and FQNEAQ (reference sequence). V gave up 7 bases and J gave up 1 base, with 13 bases separating them. The CDR3 DNA reads TGTGCCAGCACCACAGACAGAACCCAAGAGACCCAGTACTTC. Translation: CASTTDRTQETQYF.